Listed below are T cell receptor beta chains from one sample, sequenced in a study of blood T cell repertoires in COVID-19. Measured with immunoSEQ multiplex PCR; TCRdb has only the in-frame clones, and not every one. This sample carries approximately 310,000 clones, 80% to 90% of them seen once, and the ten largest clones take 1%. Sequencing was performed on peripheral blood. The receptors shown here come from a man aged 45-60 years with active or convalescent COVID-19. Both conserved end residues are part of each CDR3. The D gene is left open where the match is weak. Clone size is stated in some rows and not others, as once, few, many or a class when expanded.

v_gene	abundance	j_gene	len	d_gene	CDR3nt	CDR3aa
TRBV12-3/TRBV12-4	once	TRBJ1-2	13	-	TGTGCCACCTCATCCAGTGGGGGGAACGGCTACACCTTC	CATSSSGGNGYTF
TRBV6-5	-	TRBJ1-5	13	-	TGTGCCAGCAGTTACTCGAGGAGTCAGCCCCAGCATTTT	CASSYSRSQPQHF
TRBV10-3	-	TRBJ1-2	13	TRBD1	TGTGCCTCCTGGACAGGGATCGACTATGGCTACACCTTC	CASWTGIDYGYTF
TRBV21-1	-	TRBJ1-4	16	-	TGTGCCAGCAGCACTATTTCAGGTCGCTGGAATGAAAAACTGTTTTTT	CASSTISGRWNEKLFF
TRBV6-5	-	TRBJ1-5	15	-	TGTGCCAGCAGTTACTCTGGCCTGAGCAATCAGCCCCAGCATTTT	CASSYSGLSNQPQHF
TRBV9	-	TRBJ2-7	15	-	TGTGCCAGCAGCGTAGAGGCCGGGAGCTCCTACGAGCAGTACTTC	CASSVEAGSSYEQYF
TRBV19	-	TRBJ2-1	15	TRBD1	TGTGCCAGTACCCCCCGGGACAGCTCCTACAATGAGCAGTTCTTC	CASTPRDSSYNEQFF
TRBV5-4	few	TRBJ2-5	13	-	TGTGCCAGCAGCTCGGAGGGGCAAGAGACCCAGTACTTC	CASSSEGQETQYF
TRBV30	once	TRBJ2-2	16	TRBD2	TGTGCCTGGAGTGTAGGGACTATACGTGTCCCCGGGGAGCTGTTTTTT	CAWSVGTIRVPGELFF
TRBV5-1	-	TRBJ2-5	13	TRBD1	TGCGCCAGCAGCGGGGACAGGCAAGAGACCCAGTACTTC	CASSGDRQETQYF
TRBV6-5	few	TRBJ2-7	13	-	TGTGCCAGCAGACACGAGGCGGGCTACGAGCAGTACTTC	CASRHEAGYEQYF
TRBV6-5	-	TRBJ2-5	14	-	TGTGCCAGCAGGCCTGGACTCACATGGGAGACCCAGTACTTC	CASRPGLTWETQYF
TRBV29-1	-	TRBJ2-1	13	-	TGCAGCACCCGGGAGAACTTCTACAATGAGCAGTTCTTC	CSTRENFYNEQFF
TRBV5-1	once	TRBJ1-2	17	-	TGCGCCAGCAGCTTGGAGGTGGGTGTAGGAGGGAACTATGGCTACACCTTC	CASSLEVGVGGNYGYTF
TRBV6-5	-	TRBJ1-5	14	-	TGTGCCAGCAGCCACGGGGAGGTTAATCAGCCCCAGCATTTT	CASSHGEVNQPQHF
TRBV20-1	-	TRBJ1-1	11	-	TGCAGTGCTTTTCAGGGGTCGGCGGCTTTCTTT	CSAFQGSAAFF
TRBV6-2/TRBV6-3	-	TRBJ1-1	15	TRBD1	TGTGCCAGCAGTTACCCGGGACAGGGACGGACTGAAGCTTTCTTT	CASSYPGQGRTEAFF
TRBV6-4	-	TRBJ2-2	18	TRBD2	TGTGCCAGCCCCCGGACTAGCGGGGGCCTAATCAGAACCGGGGAGCTGTTTTTT	CASPRTSGGLIRTGELFF
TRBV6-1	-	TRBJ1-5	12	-	TGTGCCAGCAGTGAACGCGGTCAGCCCCAGCATTTT	CASSERGQPQHF
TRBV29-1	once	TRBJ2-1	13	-	TGCAGCGTTGATTTACCCGGGGGCAATGAGCAGTTCTTC	CSVDLPGGNEQFF
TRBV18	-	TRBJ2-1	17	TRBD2	TGTGCCAGCTCACCACTTGCTAGCGGAAGATCCTACAATGAGCAGTTCTTC	CASSPLASGRSYNEQFF
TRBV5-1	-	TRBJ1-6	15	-	TGCGCCAGCAGCTTGGTCGGGGGGGAGTCTTCACCCCTCCACTTT	CASSLVGGESSPLHF